This entry lists 11 T cell receptor beta chains sequenced from one sample in a study of shared clonotypes between healthy human individuals. Using immunoSEQ multiplex PCR, the repertoire was profiled, and TCRdb retains in-frame clones only, with some absent. The table lists 450,000 to 550,000 clones, 75% to 85% of them singletons. The sample taken for sequencing was PBMCs. These receptors were taken from a middle-aged woman in good health. Some clones in this sample may be carry-over from other donors' samples.

The chain is built from TRBV7-3 and TRBJ2-5; 10 bases fit TRBD2. Germline V gene data show CDR1 as SGHTA and CDR2 as FQGTGA. The CDR3 is 15 residues long. The V segment lost 5 bases and the J segment 7 bases; nucleotides outside the gene matches: 10. The CDR3 sequence: CASSPGLAEFSTQYF. The CDR3, as DNA: TGTGCCAGCAGCCCCGGACTAGCGGAGTTTTCGACCCAGTACTTC.

The CDR3, as DNA: TGTGCCAGCAGTGTCAGTAGGGGGGGTCGGTACACCGGGGAGCTGTTTTTT. As protein: CASSVSRGGRYTGELFF. V gene TRBV2 combines with J gene TRBJ2-2; D may be TRBD2 (7 bases). CDR3 length: 17 residues. Per the germline V gene, CDR1 is SNHLY and CDR2 is FYNNEI. Trimming pared 4 bases from V and 3 bases from J, leaving 18 bases between.

The chain couples TRBV19 to TRBJ1-4, with D possibly being TRBD1 (5 bases). V dropped 0 bases and J dropped 8 bases, with 7 bases sitting between them. Germline V CDR1 and CDR2: LNHDA, SQIVND (reference sequence). The CDR3 is 13 residues long. The CDR3 spells CASSIDRAEKLFF. The CDR3 nucleotides read TGTGCCAGTAGTATAGACAGGGCCGAAAAACTGTTTTTT.

The V gene is TRBV27, the J gene TRBJ1-1, with 7 bases matching TRBD1. The CDR3 totals 14 residues. V was pared by 6 bases and J by 8 bases, with 12 bases of the junction left unmatched. Germline assignment: CDR1 MNHEY and CDR2 SMNVEV (reference sequence). The chain's CDR3 is CASRATRTGGEAFF. CDR3 DNA: TGTGCCAGCAGGGCTACCCGGACAGGAGGAGAAGCTTTCTTT.

V and J are TRBV28 and TRBJ2-7; a weak D match, TRBD1 (6 bases). The V gene lost 6 bases and the J gene lost 7 bases, with 19 bases spanning the gap. CDR1 is MDHEN and CDR2 is SYDVKM in the germline V gene. CDR3 length equals 14 residues. The CDR3 DNA follows: TGTGCCAGCAGGCCAACCATACCAAGGGGGGAGCAGTACTTC. Translating gives CASRPTIPRGEQYF.

The gene calls are TRBV5-1 and TRBJ2-5; 9 nucleotides match TRBD2. Germline loops: CDR1 SGHRS, CDR2 YFSETQ. This CDR3 comprises 16 residues. Trimming took 3 bases from V and 5 from J; bases not matched to a gene: 11. The CDR3 loop is CASSSDAGGLGETQYF. The CDR3 DNA is TGCGCCAGCAGCTCCGATGCGGGAGGGCTGGGGGAGACCCAGTACTTC.

This clone was seen only a few times. V and J are TRBV6-6 and TRBJ1-2; TRBD1 matches 12 bases. This CDR3 region has 15 residues. Losses at the gene ends were 6 bases for V and 6 bases for J; bases not matched to a gene: 8. The germline CDR1 and CDR2 sequences are MNHNY and SVGAGI (reference sequence). The CDR3 spells CASRTGTGGDNGYTF. CDR3 DNA sequence: TGTGCCAGCAGAACCGGGACAGGGGGCGATAATGGCTACACCTTC.

DNA of the CDR3: TGTGCCAGCCGTCTAGCGGACCTCTCCTACGAGCAGTACTTC. It encodes CASRLADLSYEQYF. This rearrangement joins TRBV27 to TRBJ2-7, with TRBD2 matching 7 bases. This CDR3 has 14 residues. Germline assignment: CDR1 MNHEY and CDR2 SMNVEV (reference sequence). Germline trimming cut 8 bases from V and 0 bases from J; bases unmatched to any gene: 7.

J is TRBJ1-1 and V is TRBV10-3, with D tentatively TRBD1 (5 bases). Trimming took 6 bases from V and 0 from J, leaving 20 bases between them. This CDR3 is built from 17 residues. Germline lookup yields CDR1 ENHRY and CDR2 SYGVKD. CDR3 DNA sequence: TGTGCCATCAGCATTGCGACAGTTGGGGCGATGAACACTGAAGCTTTCTTT. This codes for CAISIATVGAMNTEAFF.

This rearrangement joins TRBV4-1 to TRBJ2-7; D is perhaps TRBD2 (6 bases). The V end lost 4 bases, the J end lost 3 bases, and 16 bases lay between the germline ends. The CDR3 runs to 15 residues. The germline V gene encodes CDR1 MGHRA and CDR2 YSYEKL. The CDR3 nucleotides read TGCGCCAGCAGCCTCCGGGTGGGAGGACTCTACGAGCAGTACTTC. Its protein product is CASSLRVGGLYEQYF.

The chain recombines TRBV30 with TRBJ1-6; D gene uncertain. V dropped 7 bases and J dropped 6 bases, with 13 bases sitting between them. CDR1 and CDR2 from the germline V gene are GTSNPN and SVGIG (reference sequence). This CDR3 region has 13 residues. Here the CDR3 reads CASGGVGNSPLHF. CDR3 in DNA: TGTGCCTCGGGCGGGGTCGGTAATTCACCCCTCCACTTT.